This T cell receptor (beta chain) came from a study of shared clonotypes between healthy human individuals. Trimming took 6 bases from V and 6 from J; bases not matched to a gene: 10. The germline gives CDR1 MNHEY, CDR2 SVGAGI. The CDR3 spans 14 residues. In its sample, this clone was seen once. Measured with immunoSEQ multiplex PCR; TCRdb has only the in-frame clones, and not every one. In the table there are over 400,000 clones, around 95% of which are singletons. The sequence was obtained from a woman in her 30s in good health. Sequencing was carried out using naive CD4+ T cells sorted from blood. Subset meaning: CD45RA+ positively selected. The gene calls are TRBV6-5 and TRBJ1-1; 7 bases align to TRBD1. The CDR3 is CASRRGGLVSEAFF. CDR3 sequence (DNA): TGTGCCAGCAGAAGAGGGGGCCTAGTTTCTGAAGCTTTCTTT.